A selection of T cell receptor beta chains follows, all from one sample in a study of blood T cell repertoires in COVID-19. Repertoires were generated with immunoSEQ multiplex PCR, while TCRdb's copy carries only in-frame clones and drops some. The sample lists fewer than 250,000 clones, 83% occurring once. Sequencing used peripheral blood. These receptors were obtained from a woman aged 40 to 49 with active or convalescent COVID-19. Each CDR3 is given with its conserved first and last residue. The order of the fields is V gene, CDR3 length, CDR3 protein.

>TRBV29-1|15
CSVARGPTGDYGYTF
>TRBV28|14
CASRSGQGKSGYTF
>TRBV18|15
CASSLSISQGTEAFF
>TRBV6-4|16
CASSAITGGPYDEQYF
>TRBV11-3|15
CASSASTGLFYEQYF
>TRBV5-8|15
CASSVQGVLGTEAFF
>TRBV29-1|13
CSLTTPSDNEQFF
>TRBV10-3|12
CAISAGEGEAFF
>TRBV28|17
CASSFADSKSDTGELFF
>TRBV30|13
CAWARDRDEKLFF
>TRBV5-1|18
CGSLARDRWWIGNQPQHF
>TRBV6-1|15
CASSPLSEGLHGYTF
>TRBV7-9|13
CASSLVSVNEQFF
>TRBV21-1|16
CASSKINQGREAGYTF
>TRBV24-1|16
CATSRGGPQGGTEAFF
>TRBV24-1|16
CATSELANANTGELFF
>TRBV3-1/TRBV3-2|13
CASSRQGTDTQYF
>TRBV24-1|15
CATSASGRPTDTQYF
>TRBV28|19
CASSFYAGGRLEKYNEQFF
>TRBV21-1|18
CASSARSRTSGHTDTQYF
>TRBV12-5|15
CASGLTGFSNQPQHF
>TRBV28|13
CASLNTGRHGYTF
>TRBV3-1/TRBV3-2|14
CASSRGTFGETQYF
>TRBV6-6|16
CASSYSMQGFNYEQYF
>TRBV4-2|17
CASSQGLGTPSGNTIYF
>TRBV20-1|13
CSASRAGDQPQHF
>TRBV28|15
CASNTEQGIDYGYTF
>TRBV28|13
CASSHDISYEQYF
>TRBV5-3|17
CARSPVRSGGPNEKLFF
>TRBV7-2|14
CASSPRTGNTEAFF
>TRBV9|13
CASSPGQGAAQHF
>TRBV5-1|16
CASAEGKGDMNTEAFF
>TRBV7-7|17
CASTVKLGSYSNQPQHF
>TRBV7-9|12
CASSPTGYEQYF
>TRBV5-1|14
CASSWNAGGREQYF
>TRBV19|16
CASRMYGGQTFYGYTF
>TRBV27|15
CASSLTGIRINPQHF
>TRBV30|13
CAWSVTGQSEAFF
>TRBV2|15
CASSAGTSGSLEQFF
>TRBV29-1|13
CSVEGGVNEKLFF
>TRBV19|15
CASTQSPRSDQPQHF
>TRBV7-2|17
CASSMDRGLFSNQPQHF
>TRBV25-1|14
CASTPGGTNEKLFF
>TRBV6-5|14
CASSYSVGGTEAFF
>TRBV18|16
CASSPPSTGSNTEAFF
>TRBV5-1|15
CASSPGTGVNTEAFF
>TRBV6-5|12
CASSRSGNEQFF
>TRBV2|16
CASSSSRGLSNQPQHF
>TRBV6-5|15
CASSYRGQGNYGYTF
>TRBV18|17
CASSPRGGRRMNTEAFF
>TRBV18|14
CASSPQGAEETQYF
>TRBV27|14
CASSARGHIYGYTF
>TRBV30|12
CAWSARGYEQYF
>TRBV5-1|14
CASSRDSLTYEQYF
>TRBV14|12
CASSLLNQPQHF
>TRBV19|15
CASSFGHRVTDTQYF
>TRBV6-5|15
CASSFATGVWNEQFF
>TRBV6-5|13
CASSTHRVGELFF
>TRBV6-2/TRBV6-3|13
CASSLLREDTQYF